A selection of T cell receptor beta chains follows, all from one sample in a study of T cells in Graves' hyperthyroidism and ophthalmopathy. TCRdb called the multiplex PCR reads again in MiXCR, with one record for every CDR3 protein. The sample holds around 570,000 distinct CDR3 sequences; around 20% are singletons and the top ten take over 45%. Sample: blood. Source of these receptors: a man aged 35 to 55 with Graves' ophthalmopathy. Each CDR3 is given with its conserved first and last residue. The D gene is left open where the match is weak. Size values are once, few and many counts, or a class for expanded clones, and some rows have none.

>TRBJ2-1|many|NA|TRBV30
CAWGLSYNEQFF
TGTGCCTGGGGACTTTCATACAATGAGCAGTTCTTC
>TRBJ1-1|many|NA|TRBV6-5
CASSYSGQLTEAFF
TGTGCCAGCAGTTACTCCGGACAGCTCACTGAAGCTTTCTTT
>TRBJ2-1|many|NA|TRBV20-1
CSARNLATDYNEQFF
TGCAGTGCTAGAAATCTAGCGACAGACTACAATGAGCAGTTCTTC
>TRBJ2-2|NA|NA|TRBV3-1
CASSLGTPSTGELFF
TGTGCCAGCAGCCTTGGGACTCCGAGCACCGGGGAGCTGTTTTTT
>TRBJ1-2|NA|NA|TRBV20-1
CSAFGIEGYTF
TGCAGTGCTTTTGGGATTGAGGGCTACACCTTC
>TRBJ2-2|NA|NA|TRBV6-5
CASSSPGPGELFF
TGTGCCAGCAGTTCCCCGGGACCCGGGGAGCTGTTTTTT
>TRBJ2-7|many|TRBD1|TRBV7-9
CASSSTGSGYEQYF
TGTGCCAGCAGCTCGACAGGGTCCGGCTACGAGCAGTACTTC
>TRBJ2-5|many|TRBD2|TRBV24-1
CATSDILAVEETQYF
TGTGCCACCAGTGATATACTAGCGGTGGAGGAGACCCAGTACTTC
>TRBJ1-1|many|NA|TRBV9
CASSVVPENTEAFF
TGTGCCAGCAGCGTAGTTCCAGAGAACACTGAAGCTTTCTTT
>TRBJ2-3|few|TRBD1|TRBV7-8
CASSSYRGLGTDTQYF
TGTGCCAGCAGCTCATACAGGGGCTTGGGCACAGATACGCAGTATTTT
>TRBJ1-3|NA|NA|TRBV3-1
CASSQRGLGNTIYF
TGTGCCAGCAGCCAGAGGGGGTTGGGAAACACCATATATTTT
>TRBJ2-1|few|TRBD2|TRBV9
CASSDRLAASSYNEQFF
TGTGCCAGCAGCGACCGACTAGCGGCTAGCTCCTACAATGAGCAGTTCTTC
>TRBJ2-2|NA|NA|TRBV6-5
CASSYSTGEDTGELFF
TGTGCCAGCAGTTACTCGACGGGAGAGGACACCGGGGAGCTGTTTTTT
>TRBJ2-3|few|NA|TRBV7-2
CASSLAQHTDTQYF
TGTGCCAGCAGCTTAGCCCAGCACACAGATACGCAGTATTTT
>TRBJ2-2|NA|TRBD1|TRBV30
CAWADRGLTWNTGELFF
TGTGCCTGGGCGGACAGGGGGCTAACCTGGAACACCGGGGAGCTGTTTTTT
>TRBJ2-5|many|NA|TRBV28
CASSLTQGGKTQYF
TGTGCCAGCAGTTTAACCCAGGGTGGGAAGACCCAGTACTTC